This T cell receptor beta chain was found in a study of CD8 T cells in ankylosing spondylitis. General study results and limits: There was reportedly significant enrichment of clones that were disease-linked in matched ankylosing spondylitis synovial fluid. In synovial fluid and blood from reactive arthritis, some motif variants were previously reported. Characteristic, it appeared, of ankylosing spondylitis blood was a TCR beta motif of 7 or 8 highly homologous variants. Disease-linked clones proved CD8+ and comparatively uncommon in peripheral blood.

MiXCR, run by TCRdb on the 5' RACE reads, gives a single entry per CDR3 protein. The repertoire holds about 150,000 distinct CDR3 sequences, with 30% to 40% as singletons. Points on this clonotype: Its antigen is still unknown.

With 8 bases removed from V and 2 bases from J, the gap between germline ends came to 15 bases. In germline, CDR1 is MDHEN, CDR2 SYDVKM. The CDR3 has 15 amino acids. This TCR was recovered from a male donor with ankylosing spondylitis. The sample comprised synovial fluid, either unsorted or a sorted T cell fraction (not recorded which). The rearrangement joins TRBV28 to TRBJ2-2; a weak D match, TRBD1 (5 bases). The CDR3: CASCPPGANTGELFF. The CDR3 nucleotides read TGTGCCAGCTGCCCCCCTGGGGCTAACACCGGGGAGCTGTTTTTT.